This T cell receptor beta chain was identified during a study of cytomegalovirus exposure and HLA in healthy donors. Trimming removed 5 bases from V and 3 bases from J, with 19 bases in between. Germline V gene lookup returns CDR1 SGHAT and CDR2 FQNNGV. This CDR3 has 16 amino acids. In the PCR, 60 Vbeta and 13 Jbeta primers were used. How the authors handled the data: Later analysis identified approximately 88 million unique TCR beta chains, about 10 million shared. Assay: immunoSEQ multiplex PCR; the TCRdb copy retains only in-frame clones and omits some. V and J calls plus clone size are reproduced from that table; the DNA served to infer D and trimming. The data contain roughly 190,000 clones, roughly 74% of them singletons. Turning to this clone: Its antigen is unidentified.

Overall study results and limits: By a later analysis, the bulk of CMV-associated TCR beta chains appeared HLA-restricted.

The chain combines TRBV11-2 with TRBJ1-1; perhaps TRBD1 as D (5 bases). Sequencing was done on a sample of PBMCs. This receptor was obtained from a female donor in good health and CMV-seronegative. CDR3 DNA: TGTGCCAGCAGCCCGGGACTCCGGAGGTGGGACACTGAAGCTTTCTTT. It yields the protein CASSPGLRRWDTEAFF.